This TCR beta chain was found in a study of cytomegalovirus exposure and HLA in healthy donors. There are 14 residues in the CDR3. Germline V gene lookup returns CDR1 SNHLY and CDR2 FYNNEI. Trimming took 3 bases from V and 4 from J; bases not matched to a gene: 4. Both 60 Vbeta primers and 13 Jbeta primers went into the PCR. Sequencing was performed with immunoSEQ multiplex PCR; in TCRdb, only in-frame clones are kept and a portion is missing. The data show more than 100,000 clones, over 60% seen once. The clonotype originates from a woman aged 60-70 years in good health and CMV-seronegative. The sequencing input was PBMCs. The chain combines TRBV2 with TRBJ2-5; TRBD2 agrees at 8 bases. The CDR3 DNA sequence: TGTGCCAGCAGTGACGGGAGGGGTCCAGAGACCCAGTACTTC. It specifies CASSDGRGPETQYF.